Below, 13 T cell receptor beta chains from the same sample are listed, as sequenced in a study of CD8 T cells in ankylosing spondylitis. The antigens these receptors bind are not known. Findings and caveats of the study: A motif in TCR beta, a set of several highly homologous variants, appeared characteristic of ankylosing spondylitis blood.

Via MiXCR, TCRdb re-called the 5' RACE reads, giving one row per CDR3 protein. The sample comprises roughly 370,000 distinct CDR3 sequences, 20% to 25% of which are singletons, and 15% to 20% rests with the top ten. Source material: blood, either unsorted or a sorted T cell fraction (not recorded which). The source is a male donor with ankylosing spondylitis.

This clonotype was counted a few times. Written as DNA, the CDR3 is TGCGCCAGCAGCGAGAACGGACTCGGGTTTAGCTCTGGGGCCAACGTCCTGACTTTC. This encodes CASSENGLGFSSGANVLTF. The rearrangement links TRBV5-1 to TRBJ2-6, with TRBD2 as a possible D gene (5 bases). This CDR3 is 19 amino acids long. V lost 4 bases and J lost 0, with 20 bases in between. Germline-derived CDR1 and CDR2 are SGHRS and YFSETQ.

This clonotype was counted between two and nine times. The V call is TRBV5-5, the J call TRBJ1-1; D might be TRBD1 (6 bases). The CDR3 is 12 amino acids. Germline V lookup: CDR1 SGHKS, CDR2 YYEKEE (reference sequence). The V and J ends lost 0 bases and 7 bases respectively, with 7 bases between them. The CDR3: CASSLVGGEAFF. The DNA for the CDR3 is TGTGCCAGCAGCTTGGTAGGGGGTGAAGCTTTCTTT.

This clonotype was seen a few times. The chain employs TRBV5-1 and TRBJ1-2; a possible D gene is TRBD1 (5 bases). Germline V gene data show CDR1 as SGHRS and CDR2 as YFSETQ. The CDR3 covers 14 residues. The germline V and J ends were trimmed by 3 bases and 4 bases, with 13 bases remaining between them. The CDR3: CASSSPGHPYGYTF. CDR3 bases: TGCGCCAGCAGCTCCCCAGGACATCCCTATGGCTACACCTTC.

The V gene is TRBV7-9, the J gene TRBJ2-7; tentatively, D is TRBD1 (6 bases). The CDR3 totals 16 residues. Per the germline V gene, CDR1 is SEHNR and CDR2 is FQNEAQ (reference sequence). Trimming removed 1 base from V and 4 bases from J, with 17 bases in between. The CDR3 here is CASSLGSGRGRYEQYF. The CDR3 DNA sequence: TGTGCCAGCAGCTTAGGGTCGGGCAGGGGAAGATACGAGCAGTACTTC.

This clonotype was picked up many times. The chain recombines TRBV5-1 with TRBJ2-2; 7 bases fit TRBD2. The V and J ends lost 0 bases and 4 bases, in that order; junction bases with no gene match: 9. From germline, CDR1 is SGHRS and CDR2 YFSETQ. CDR3 length equals 17 residues. CDR3 nucleotides: TGCGCCAGCAGCTTGGATTTGAGGGAGGGCGGCACCGGGGAGCTGTTTTTT. It specifies CASSLDLREGGTGELFF.

The genes are TRBV29-1 and TRBJ2-7; TRBD1 is a possible D gene (6 bases). The CDR3 runs to 14 residues. V lost 5 bases and J 3 bases, leaving 17 bases between the germline ends. Per germline, CDR1 SQVTM and CDR2 ANQGSEA. The CDR3 loop reads CSVNPGQGNYEQYF. In DNA, the CDR3 is TGCAGCGTTAATCCGGGACAAGGAAACTACGAGCAGTACTTC.

The table lists this clonotype with a count of one. The chain uses TRBV20-1 and TRBJ1-5, with D possibly matching TRBD1 (6 bases). The V gene's germline CDR1 is DFQATT and CDR2 SNEGSKA (reference sequence). The ends were cut back, 1 base at V and 1 base at J, with 14 bases in the middle. This CDR3 is 16 amino acids long. CDR3 DNA sequence: TGCAGTGCTAGAGGAGGCAGGGGAATAAGCAATCAGCCCCAGCATTTT. Amino acids: CSARGGRGISNQPQHF.

Of note for this clonotype: A much larger clone differs by one base, so this may be a read error. The chain couples TRBV4-1 to TRBJ2-5; 8 bases align to TRBD1. The CDR3 consists of 17 residues. Germline CDR1 and CDR2: MGHRA and YSYEKL. This CDR3 is CASSQGTRTGLQETQHF. The CDR3 DNA reads TGCGCCAGCAGCCAAGGGACGCGGACAGGGCTACAAGAGACCCAGCACTTC.

This clonotype was seen a few times. The genes are TRBV28 and TRBJ2-3; D uncertain. Germline CDR1 and CDR2: MDHEN and SYDVKM. Trimming left V 7 bases short and J 5 bases short, with 19 bases between. The CDR3 is 15 amino acids. This chain's CDR3 is CASTSPDGSLDTQYF. In DNA form, the CDR3 reads TGTGCCAGCACCTCACCGGACGGGTCCCTAGATACGCAGTATTTT.

The rearrangement joins TRBV28 to TRBJ2-2, with 8 positions matching TRBD2. The junction had 9 bases not matched to a gene; V was cut back by 6 bases and J by 6 bases. The CDR3 is made up of 15 amino acids. Germline V gene lookup returns CDR1 MDHEN and CDR2 SYDVKM. CDR3 sequence reads: CASSKPGGSAGELFF. DNA of the CDR3: TGTGCCAGCAGCAAACCGGGAGGGTCGGCCGGGGAGCTGTTTTTT.

This clonotype was recorded a few times. The rearrangement joins TRBV6-1 to TRBJ1-1; 7 bases map to TRBD1. The V segment lost 6 bases and the J segment 6 bases; nucleotides outside the gene matches: 7. Germline CDR1 is MNHNS and CDR2 is SASEGT. The CDR3 is 13 amino acids. This chain's CDR3 is CASSDRVPAEAFF. In DNA form, the CDR3 reads TGTGCCAGCAGCGACAGGGTGCCGGCTGAAGCTTTCTTT.

This clonotype occurred a few times. The chain employs TRBV20-1 and TRBJ1-1; the D is unclear. Germline-derived CDR1 and CDR2 are DFQATT and SNEGSKA (reference sequence). Between the trimmed V and J ends, which lost 0 bases and 0 bases, there was a span of 8 bases. This CDR3 is 14 amino acids long. For the CDR3, the DNA is TGCAGTGCTAGAGACCCTACCTTGAACACTGAAGCTTTCTTT. Protein: CSARDPTLNTEAFF.

The V call is TRBV5-1, the J call TRBJ1-1, with D possibly being TRBD1 (5 bases). With 7 bases removed from V and 1 base from J, the gap between germline ends came to 14 bases. The germline V gene has CDR1 SGHRS and CDR2 YFSETQ. The CDR3 contains 14 residues. This CDR3 reads CASGYGQENTEAFF. The DNA of the CDR3 is TGCGCCAGCGGTTACGGACAAGAGAACACTGAAGCTTTCTTT.